Listed below are T cell receptor beta chains from one sample, sequenced in a study of blood T cells in healthy people across ages. In TCRdb, the 5' RACE reads were re-called with MiXCR into one record per CDR3 protein. The table has some 1.8 million distinct CDR3 sequences, about 39% seen once. Sequencing used blood. Every receptor here comes from a human donor in good health. The CDR3 runs from the conserved cysteine through the conserved F or W. A D gene is named only where the DNA matches it firmly. Expanded clones are given a class, and other clones once, few, many or no size at all.

>once|TRBV12-3/TRBV12-4|TRBJ2-2|TRBD1
TGTGCCAGCAGGGGGACAGGGTCCGGGGAGCTGTTTTTT
CASRGTGSGELFF
>-|TRBV28|TRBJ2-2|-
TGTGCCAGCAGTTCTAACTCCTGGACGGACACCGGGGAGCTGTTTTTT
CASSSNSWTDTGELFF
>-|TRBV7-9|TRBJ2-2|-
TGTGCCAGCAGCCTGGGAACCCCCGGGGAGCGGTTTTTT
CASSLGTPGERFF
>few|TRBV4-1|TRBJ2-3|-
TGCGCCAGCAGCCAAGATCGAGCTGAAGTTAGCACAGATACGCAGTATTTT
CASSQDRAEVSTDTQYF
>few|TRBV5-1|TRBJ2-7|TRBD1
TGCGCCAGCAGCTCCGGGGGGACAGGGATCTCCTACGAGCAGTACTTC
CASSSGGTGISYEQYF
>-|TRBV20-1|TRBJ1-3|TRBD1
TGCAGTGCTAGGGGGACAGGGGCATACCCCGCTGGAAACACCATATATTTT
CSARGTGAYPAGNTIYF
>few|TRBV20-1|TRBJ2-7|-
TGCAGTGCTCCCGGGACTTCTGGCTACGAGCAGTACTTC
CSAPGTSGYEQYF
>-|TRBV5-1|TRBJ2-2|-
TGCGCCAGCAGCTTGGGCAGGGGTATGACCGGGGAGCTGTTTTTT
CASSLGRGMTGELFF
>-|TRBV12-3/TRBV12-4|TRBJ2-1|-
TGTGGCAGCAGCACCCCTTACAATGAGCAGTTCTTC
CGSSTPYNEQFF
>-|TRBV25-1|TRBJ1-1|-
TGTGCCAGCAGCCAATCCCAAGTCACTGAAGCTTTCTTT
CASSQSQVTEAFF
>-|TRBV5-8|TRBJ2-1|-
TGTGCCAGCAGCCTCGACAGTCTTAAGCAGTTCTTC
CASSLDSLKQFF
>-|TRBV11-3|TRBJ2-1|-
TGTGCCAGCAGCCCCTGGCAGGGAGGTAGTGAGCAGTTCTTC
CASSPWQGGSEQFF
>-|TRBV7-2|TRBJ1-1|TRBD1
TGTGCCAGCAGCCTATTCGGGACAGCTTACACTGAAGCTTTCTTT
CASSLFGTAYTEAFF
>-|TRBV10-3|TRBJ1-4|-
TGTGCCATCAGTGAGTCAAGAGGAGATGAAAAACTGTTTTTT
CAISESRGDEKLFF
>-|TRBV20-1|TRBJ2-7|TRBD1
TGCAGTGCTATGACAGGGGGCAAAAACGAGCAGTACTTC
CSAMTGGKNEQYF
>-|TRBV5-1|TRBJ1-2|-
TGCGCCAGCAGCCCACAAGCCCAGGGGAACTATGGCTACACCTTC
CASSPQAQGNYGYTF
>-|TRBV20-1|TRBJ2-7|-
TGCAGTGCTCCAACACAGCGGACGGGCGAGCAGTACTTC
CSAPTQRTGEQYF
>few|TRBV5-5|TRBJ2-2|-
TGTGCCAGCAGCCTGAGACGGGACCCGAACACCGGGGAGCTGTTTTTT
CASSLRRDPNTGELFF
>-|TRBV29-1|TRBJ2-1|TRBD2
TGCAGCGTGGGGACTAGCGGGGGCTATGTGCAGTTCTTC
CSVGTSGGYVQFF
>-|TRBV9|TRBJ2-5|-
TGTGCCAGCAGCGTAGATGTGGGGGCCCAAGAGACCCAGTACTTC
CASSVDVGAQETQYF
>few|TRBV24-1|TRBJ1-2|-
TGTGTCACCACCGACGCGGGGTTAGACTATGGCTACACCTTC
CVTTDAGLDYGYTF
>-|TRBV6-5|TRBJ2-1|TRBD2
TGTGCCAGCAGAGAGCGGGGGAGAAACAATGAGCAGTTCTTC
CASRERGRNNEQFF
>-|TRBV7-9|TRBJ1-1|-
TGTGCCAGCAGCTTCATTGTGGATTTGGACGCGGGCACTGAAGCTTTCTTT
CASSFIVDLDAGTEAFF
>once|TRBV20-1|TRBJ1-2|-
TGCAGTGCCTCCCACCCCGTACAGGGATTCAATACTGGCTACACCTTC
CSASHPVQGFNTGYTF
>-|TRBV10-3|TRBJ2-7|-
TGTGCCAGCGGACAGCCTTCCATCCACGAGCAGTACTTC
CASGQPSIHEQYF
>once|TRBV7-3|TRBJ2-1|-
TGTGCCAGCAGCTTCGACGCGAATGAGCAGTTCTTC
CASSFDANEQFF
>-|TRBV15|TRBJ1-1|TRBD1
TGTGCCACCAGCAGGCCCGGGACAGCTAACACTGAAGCTTTCTTT
CATSRPGTANTEAFF
>few|TRBV12-3/TRBV12-4|TRBJ1-2|-
TGTGCCAGCAGCCAAACGGACGGTGACTATGGCTACACCTTC
CASSQTDGDYGYTF
>-|TRBV20-1|TRBJ2-1|TRBD1
TGCAGTGCTAGGGCAGGGGGCATCGATGAGCGGTTCTTC
CSARAGGIDERFF
>few|TRBV7-9|TRBJ1-1|-
TGTGCCAGCAGCTTATATTACGGCCCGAACACTGAAGCTTTCTTT
CASSLYYGPNTEAFF
>few|TRBV10-3|TRBJ2-7|-
TGTGCCATCAGTGCCTCAAAGAGGACAAGGGGATTCTCCTACGAGCAGTACTTC
CAISASKRTRGFSYEQYF
>few|TRBV7-2|TRBJ2-7|TRBD2
TGTGCCAGCATCCCCGGGGGGGGTACTCGCTACGAGCAGTACTTC
CASIPGGGTRYEQYF
>-|TRBV7-2|TRBJ1-1|TRBD1
TGTGCCAGCAGCGTAGACAGGGTCCAAGAAGCTTTCTTT
CASSVDRVQEAFF
>-|TRBV3-1|TRBJ2-7|-
TGTGCCAGCAGCCAAAGTGCGGACCGTTACGAGCAGTACTTC
CASSQSADRYEQYF
>-|TRBV19|TRBJ1-2|-
TGTGCCAGTAGTATACAGGGGCCTCTTGGCTACACCTTC
CASSIQGPLGYTF
>-|TRBV12-3/TRBV12-4|TRBJ1-5|TRBD1
TGTGCCAGCAGTCACCGGGACAGGGATCAGCCCCAGCATTTT
CASSHRDRDQPQHF
>many|TRBV6-6|TRBJ2-1|-
TGTGCCAGCAGCATAGCGAACAATGAGCAGTTCTTC
CASSIANNEQFF
>few|TRBV29-1|TRBJ2-1|-
TGCAGCGTTGAAGAAAGGGTTTCGTACAATGAGCAGTTCTTC
CSVEERVSYNEQFF
>few|TRBV5-6|TRBJ2-7|-
TGTGCCAGCGGGGGCGATGGGGATGACTACGAGCAGTACTTC
CASGGDGDDYEQYF
>-|TRBV6-2/TRBV6-3|TRBJ2-7|TRBD2
TGTGCCAGCAGTCGCTGGACTAGCGGCTACGAGCAGTACTTC
CASSRWTSGYEQYF
>few|TRBV6-5|TRBJ1-1|TRBD1
TGTGCCAGCAGTAATGACAGGGGGTGGACTTTCTTT
CASSNDRGWTFF
>-|TRBV14|TRBJ1-6|TRBD1
TGTGCCAGCAGCCCGAGGACAGGTGGTATCCCTAATTCACCCCTCCACTTT
CASSPRTGGIPNSPLHF
>-|TRBV4-2|TRBJ1-5|-
TGTGCCGGCAGCCAATTACGAGGGGTTCAGCCCCAGCATTTT
CAGSQLRGVQPQHF
>-|TRBV20-1|TRBJ1-1|-
TGCAGTGCTAGACAGAAGAACACTGAAGCTTTCTTT
CSARQKNTEAFF
>-|TRBV4-2|TRBJ1-2|TRBD1
TGTACCAGCAGCCAAGTTCAGGGGGCGGGAGGCTACACCTTC
CTSSQVQGAGGYTF
>-|TRBV4-2|TRBJ1-4|-
TGTGCCAGCAGCCAAGTCGCGGGTACTGGAAAACTGTTTTTT
CASSQVAGTGKLFF
>few|TRBV9|TRBJ2-7|-
TGTGCCAGCAGCTCGAGGGTGCGTGACGAGCAGTACTTC
CASSSRVRDEQYF
>few|TRBV5-6|TRBJ1-6|-
TGTGCCAGCAGCAAGGGTTATTCACCCCTCCACTTT
CASSKGYSPLHF
>-|TRBV20-1|TRBJ2-7|TRBD2
TGCAGTGCTTATGGAGCGGGGGTTAGGTTCTACGAGCAGTACTTC
CSAYGAGVRFYEQYF
>-|TRBV24-1|TRBJ2-3|TRBD1
TGTGCCACCAGTGATTTGAACAGGGGAAATACGCAGTATTTT
CATSDLNRGNTQYF
>few|TRBV6-5|TRBJ2-5|TRBD1
TGTGCCAGCAGCGGGTACCGGGACAGGGGATCAGAGACCCAGTACTTC
CASSGYRDRGSETQYF
>few|TRBV5-1|TRBJ2-1|TRBD2
TGCGCCAGCAGCTTGGGTGGCGGGGGAGTCGGTGAGCAGTTCTTC
CASSLGGGGVGEQFF
>-|TRBV6-4|TRBJ2-1|-
TGTGCCAGCAGTGACCCGGCAACGGGGTCATACAATGAGCAGTTCTTC
CASSDPATGSYNEQFF
>-|TRBV5-4|TRBJ2-4|-
TGTGCCAGCAGCGGGGGAGGGGGGACAAACATTCAGTACTTC
CASSGGGGTNIQYF
>-|TRBV4-3|TRBJ1-2|-
TGCGCCAGCAGCCAAGGCCGTCTACCTTTAGGGGGGGCCGGAGGCTACACCTTC
CASSQGRLPLGGAGGYTF
>-|TRBV6-1|TRBJ2-5|-
TGTGCCAGCAGTGAATTCGTGGGAAATCAAGAGACCCAGTACTTC
CASSEFVGNQETQYF
>-|TRBV12-3/TRBV12-4|TRBJ2-1|-
TGTGCCAGCAGTTTATGGCCCGGGAACAATGAGCAGTTCTTC
CASSLWPGNNEQFF
>-|TRBV6-6|TRBJ2-1|TRBD1
TGTGCCAGCAGTTACCCGTCCGGGACAGCCTACAATGAGCAGTTCTTC
CASSYPSGTAYNEQFF
>-|TRBV7-9|TRBJ2-3|-
TGTGCCAGCAGCTCAACTCCGGGGGGCCGAAGGGGCACAGATACGCAGTATTTT
CASSSTPGGRRGTDTQYF
>once|TRBV29-1|TRBJ1-1|-
TGCAGCGTTGAAGACCGAAGCCACACTGAAGCTTTCTTT
CSVEDRSHTEAFF